The sequence of this T cell receptor (beta chain) was determined in a study of blood T cell repertoires in COVID-19. The wider study: The samples span acute and convalescent COVID-19 from the United States, Italy and Spain.

The V and J ends lost 0 bases and 4 bases respectively, with 12 bases between them. Germline loops: CDR1 LGHDT, CDR2 YNNKEL (reference sequence). This CDR3 comprises 15 residues. The repertoire was sequenced with immunoSEQ multiplex PCR; TCRdb's copy has only in-frame clones and lacks some. Seen here are some 56,000 clones, less than 90% observed once, and the top ten hold 13%. The chain employs TRBV3-1 (or the pseudogene TRBV3-2) and TRBJ1-1; D not resolved. The sequence was collected from an elderly woman with acute or convalescent COVID-19. The sample was peripheral blood. The CDR3 nucleotides read TGTGCCAGCAGCCAAGATGTATCGGGAGTCACTGAAGCTTTCTTT. This encodes CASSQDVSGVTEAFF.